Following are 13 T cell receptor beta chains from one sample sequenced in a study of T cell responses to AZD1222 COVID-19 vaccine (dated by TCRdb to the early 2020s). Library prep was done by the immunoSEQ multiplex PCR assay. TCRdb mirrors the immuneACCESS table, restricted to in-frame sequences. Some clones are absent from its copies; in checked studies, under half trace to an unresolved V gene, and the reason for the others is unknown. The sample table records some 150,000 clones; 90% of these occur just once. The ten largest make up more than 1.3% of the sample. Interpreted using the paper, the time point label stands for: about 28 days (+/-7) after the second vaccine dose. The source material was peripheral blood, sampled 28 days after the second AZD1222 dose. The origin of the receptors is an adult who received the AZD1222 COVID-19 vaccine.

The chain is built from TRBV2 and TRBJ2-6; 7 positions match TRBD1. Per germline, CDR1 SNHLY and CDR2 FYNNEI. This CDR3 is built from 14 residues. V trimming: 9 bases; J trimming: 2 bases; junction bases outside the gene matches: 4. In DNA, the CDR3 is TGTGCCAGTAGAACAGGGGCTGGGGCCAACGTCCTGACTTTC. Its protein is CASRTGAGANVLTF.

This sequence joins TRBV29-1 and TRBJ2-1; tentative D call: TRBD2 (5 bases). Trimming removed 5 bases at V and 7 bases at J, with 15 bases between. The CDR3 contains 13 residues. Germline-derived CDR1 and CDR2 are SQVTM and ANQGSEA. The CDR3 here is CSVTRRLSNEQFF. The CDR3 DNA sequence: TGCAGCGTTACCCGGCGACTATCTAATGAGCAGTTCTTC.

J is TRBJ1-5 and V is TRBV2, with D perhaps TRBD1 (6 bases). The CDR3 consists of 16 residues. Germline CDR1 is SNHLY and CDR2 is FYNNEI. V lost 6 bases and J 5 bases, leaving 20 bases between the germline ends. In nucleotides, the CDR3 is TGTGCCAGCAGCGCAGGGGCTACGGCCCCTTATCAGCCCCAGCATTTT. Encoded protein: CASSAGATAPYQPQHF.

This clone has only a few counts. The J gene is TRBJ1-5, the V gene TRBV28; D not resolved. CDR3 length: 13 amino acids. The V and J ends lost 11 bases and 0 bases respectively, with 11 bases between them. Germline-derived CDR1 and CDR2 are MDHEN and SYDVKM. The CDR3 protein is CAAAAHSNQPQHF. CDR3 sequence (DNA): TGTGCCGCAGCGGCCCATAGCAATCAGCCCCAGCATTTT.

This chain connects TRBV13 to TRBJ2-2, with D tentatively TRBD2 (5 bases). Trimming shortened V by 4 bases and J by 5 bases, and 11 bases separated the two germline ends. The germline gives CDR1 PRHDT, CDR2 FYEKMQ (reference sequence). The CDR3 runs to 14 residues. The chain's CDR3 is CASSWEYQTGELFF. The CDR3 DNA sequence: TGTGCCAGCAGCTGGGAGTACCAGACCGGGGAGCTGTTTTTT.

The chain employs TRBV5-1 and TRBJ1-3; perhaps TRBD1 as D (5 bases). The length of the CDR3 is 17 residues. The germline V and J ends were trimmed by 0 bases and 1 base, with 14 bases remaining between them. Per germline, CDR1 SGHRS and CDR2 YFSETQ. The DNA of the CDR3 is TGCGCCAGCAGCTTGGGAGTATTGCGACAGTCTGGAAACACCATATATTTT. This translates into CASSLGVLRQSGNTIYF.

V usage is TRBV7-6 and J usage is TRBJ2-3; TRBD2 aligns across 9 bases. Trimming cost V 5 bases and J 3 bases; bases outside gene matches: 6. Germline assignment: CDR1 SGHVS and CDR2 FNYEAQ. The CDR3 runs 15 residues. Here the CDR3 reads CASSPGLATTDTQYF. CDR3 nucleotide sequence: TGTGCCAGCAGCCCTGGACTAGCGACTACAGATACGCAGTATTTT.

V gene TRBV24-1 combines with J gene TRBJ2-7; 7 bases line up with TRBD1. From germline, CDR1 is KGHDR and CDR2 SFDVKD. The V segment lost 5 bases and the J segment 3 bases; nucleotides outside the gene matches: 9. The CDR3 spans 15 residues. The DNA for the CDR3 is TGTGCCACCAGTGGTCCGACAGGGAGCAACTACGAGCAGTACTTC. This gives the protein CATSGPTGSNYEQYF.

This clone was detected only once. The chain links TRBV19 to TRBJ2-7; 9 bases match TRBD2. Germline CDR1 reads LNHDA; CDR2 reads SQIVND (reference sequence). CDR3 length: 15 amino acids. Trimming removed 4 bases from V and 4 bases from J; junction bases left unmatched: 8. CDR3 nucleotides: TGTGCCAGTAGTACTCAAGCGGGGGGTCGGTACGAGCAGTACTTC. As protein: CASSTQAGGRYEQYF.

CDR3 amino acids: CAWSYGTGYGYTF. Here the CDR3 DNA reads TGTGCCTGGAGTTACGGGACCGGGTATGGCTACACCTTC. This chain joins TRBV30 and TRBJ1-2; a possible D gene is TRBD1 (5 bases). This CDR3 is 13 amino acids long. The V gene's germline CDR1 is GTSNPN and CDR2 SVGIG (reference sequence). V lost 2 bases to trimming and J lost 5 bases, with 12 bases between them.

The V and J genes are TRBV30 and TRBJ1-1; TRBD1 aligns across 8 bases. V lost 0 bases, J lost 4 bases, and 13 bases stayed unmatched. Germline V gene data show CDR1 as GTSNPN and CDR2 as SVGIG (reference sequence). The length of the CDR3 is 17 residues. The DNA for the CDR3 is TGTGCCTGGAGTGTAAGGTGGGCAGGGGGCAGGGGCACTGAAGCTTTCTTT. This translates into CAWSVRWAGGRGTEAFF.

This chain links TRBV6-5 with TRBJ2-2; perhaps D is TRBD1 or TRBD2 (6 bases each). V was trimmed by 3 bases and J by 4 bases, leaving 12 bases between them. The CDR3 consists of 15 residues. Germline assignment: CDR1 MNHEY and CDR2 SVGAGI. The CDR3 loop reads CASSYEGDSTGELFF. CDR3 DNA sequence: TGTGCCAGCAGTTATGAGGGGGACTCCACCGGGGAGCTGTTTTTT.

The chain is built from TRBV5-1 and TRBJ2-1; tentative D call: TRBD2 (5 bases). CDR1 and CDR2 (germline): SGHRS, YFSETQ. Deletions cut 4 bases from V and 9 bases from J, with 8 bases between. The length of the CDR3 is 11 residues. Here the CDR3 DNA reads TGCGCCAGCAGCCCCGGAGGTGAGCAGTTCTTC. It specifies CASSPGGEQFF.